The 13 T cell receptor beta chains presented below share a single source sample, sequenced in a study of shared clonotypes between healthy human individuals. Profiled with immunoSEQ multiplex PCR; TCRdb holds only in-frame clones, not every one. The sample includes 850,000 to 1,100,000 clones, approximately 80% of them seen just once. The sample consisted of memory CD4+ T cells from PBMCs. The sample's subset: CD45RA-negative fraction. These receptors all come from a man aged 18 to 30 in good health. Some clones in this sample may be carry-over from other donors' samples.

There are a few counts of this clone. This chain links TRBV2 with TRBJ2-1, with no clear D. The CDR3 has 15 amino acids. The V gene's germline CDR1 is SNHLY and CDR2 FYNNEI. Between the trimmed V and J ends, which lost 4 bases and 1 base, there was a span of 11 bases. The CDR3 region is CASSGPIRSYNEQFF. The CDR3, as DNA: TGTGCCAGCAGTGGCCCGATCCGTTCCTACAATGAGCAGTTCTTC. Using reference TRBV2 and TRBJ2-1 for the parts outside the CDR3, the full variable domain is EPEVTQTPSHQVTQMGQEVILRCVPISNHLYFYWYRQILGQKVEFLVSFYNNEISEKSEIFDDQFSVERPDGSNFTLKIRSTKLEDSAMYFCASSGPIRSYNEQFFGPGTRLTVL.

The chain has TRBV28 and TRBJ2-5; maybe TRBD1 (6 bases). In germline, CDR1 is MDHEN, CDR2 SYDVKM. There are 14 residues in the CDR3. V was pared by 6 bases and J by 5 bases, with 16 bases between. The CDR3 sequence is CASRPTGTWETQYF. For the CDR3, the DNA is TGTGCCAGCAGACCTACAGGGACATGGGAGACCCAGTACTTC.

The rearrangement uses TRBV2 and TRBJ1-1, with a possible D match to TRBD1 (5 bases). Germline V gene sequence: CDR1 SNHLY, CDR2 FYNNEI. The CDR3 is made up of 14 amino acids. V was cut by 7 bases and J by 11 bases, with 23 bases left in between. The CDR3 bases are TGTGCCAGCAAGGAAGTCAGGTCGACAGAGGGGGCTTTCTTT. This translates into CASKEVRSTEGAFF.

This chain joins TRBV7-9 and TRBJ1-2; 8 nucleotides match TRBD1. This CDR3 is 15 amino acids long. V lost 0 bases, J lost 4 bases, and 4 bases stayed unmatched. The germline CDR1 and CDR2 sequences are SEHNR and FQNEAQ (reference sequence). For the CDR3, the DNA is TGTGCCAGCAGCTTAGCATCAGGGGGCTCCTATGGCTACACCTTC. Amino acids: CASSLASGGSYGYTF.

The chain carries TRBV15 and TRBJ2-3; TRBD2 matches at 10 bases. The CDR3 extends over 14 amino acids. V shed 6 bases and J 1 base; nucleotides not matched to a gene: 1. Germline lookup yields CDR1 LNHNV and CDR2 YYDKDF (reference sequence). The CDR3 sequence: CATRGTSGTDTQYF. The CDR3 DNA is TGTGCCACCAGAGGGACTAGCGGCACAGATACGCAGTATTTT.

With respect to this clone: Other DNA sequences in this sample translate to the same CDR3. The CDR3 DNA follows: TGCGCCAGCAGCTTGGTAGTGGGGAATGAGCAGTTCTTC. Residues: CASSLVVGNEQFF. The rearrangement links TRBV5-1 to TRBJ2-1; D ambiguous. The CDR3 is made up of 13 amino acids. CDR1 and CDR2 from the germline V gene are SGHRS and YFSETQ. Trimming removed 0 bases from V and 7 bases from J, with 8 bases in between.

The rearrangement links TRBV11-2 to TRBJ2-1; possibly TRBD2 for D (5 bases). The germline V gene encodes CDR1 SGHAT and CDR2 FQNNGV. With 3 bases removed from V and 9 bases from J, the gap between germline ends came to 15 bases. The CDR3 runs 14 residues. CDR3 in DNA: TGTGCCAGCAGCTTCACCGTTCCGGCGGGTGAGCAGTTCTTC. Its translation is CASSFTVPAGEQFF.

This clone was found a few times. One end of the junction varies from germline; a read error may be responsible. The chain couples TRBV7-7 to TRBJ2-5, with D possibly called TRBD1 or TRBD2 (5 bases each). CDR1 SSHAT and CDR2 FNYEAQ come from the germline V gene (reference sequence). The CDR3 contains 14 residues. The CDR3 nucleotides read TGTGCTAGCAGCCCCGTTGGGGGAGAAGAGACCCAGTACTTC. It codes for CASSPVGGEETQYF.

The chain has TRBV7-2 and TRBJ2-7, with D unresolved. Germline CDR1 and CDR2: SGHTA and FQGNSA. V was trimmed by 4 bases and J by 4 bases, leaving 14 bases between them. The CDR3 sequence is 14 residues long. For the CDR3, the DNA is TGTGCCAGCAGCTATGGGTCCCTGGAGTACGAGCAGTACTTC. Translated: CASSYGSLEYEQYF.

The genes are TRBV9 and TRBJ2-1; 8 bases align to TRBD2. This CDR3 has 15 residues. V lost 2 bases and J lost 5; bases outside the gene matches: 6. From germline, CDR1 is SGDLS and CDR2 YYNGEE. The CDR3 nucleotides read TGTGCCAGCAGCGTGGGGACTAGAGCGGACAATGAGCAGTTCTTC. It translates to CASSVGTRADNEQFF.

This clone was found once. The CDR3 here is CASRPGQGPKKLFF. CDR3 sequence (DNA): TGTGCCAGCAGACCGGGACAGGGTCCCAAAAAACTGTTTTTT. V usage is TRBV6-1 and J usage is TRBJ1-4; 9 bases line up with TRBD1. The length of the CDR3 is 14 residues. From germline, CDR1 is MNHNS and CDR2 SASEGT. The V and J ends lost 6 bases and 9 bases, in that order; junction bases with no gene match: 8.

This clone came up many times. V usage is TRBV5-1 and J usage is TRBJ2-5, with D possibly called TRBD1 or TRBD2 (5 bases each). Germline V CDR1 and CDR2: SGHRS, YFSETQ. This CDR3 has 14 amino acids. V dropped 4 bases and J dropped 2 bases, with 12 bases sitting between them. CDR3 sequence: CASSLPGGQETQYF. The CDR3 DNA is TGCGCCAGCAGCCTGCCTGGGGGACAAGAGACCCAGTACTTC.

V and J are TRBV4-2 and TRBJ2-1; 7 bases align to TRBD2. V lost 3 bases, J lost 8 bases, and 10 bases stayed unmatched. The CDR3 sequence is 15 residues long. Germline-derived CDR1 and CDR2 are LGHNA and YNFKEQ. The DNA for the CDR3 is TGTGCCAGCAGCCAGAGAAGCGGGAAATGGGATGAGCAGTTCTTC. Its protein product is CASSQRSGKWDEQFF.